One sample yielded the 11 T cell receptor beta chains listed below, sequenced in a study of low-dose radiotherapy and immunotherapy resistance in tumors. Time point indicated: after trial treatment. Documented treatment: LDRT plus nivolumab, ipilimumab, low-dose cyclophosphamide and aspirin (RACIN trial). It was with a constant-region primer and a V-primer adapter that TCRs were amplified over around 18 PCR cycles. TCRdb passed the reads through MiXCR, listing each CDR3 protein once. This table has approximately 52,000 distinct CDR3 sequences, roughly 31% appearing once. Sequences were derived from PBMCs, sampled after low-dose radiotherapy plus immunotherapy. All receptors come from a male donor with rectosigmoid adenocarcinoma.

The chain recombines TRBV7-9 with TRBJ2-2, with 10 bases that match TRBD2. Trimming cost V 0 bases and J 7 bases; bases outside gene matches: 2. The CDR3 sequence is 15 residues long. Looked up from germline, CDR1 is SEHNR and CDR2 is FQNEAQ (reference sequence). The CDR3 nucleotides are TGTGCCAGCAGCTTAGCTAGCGGGGGGATCGGGGAGCTGTTTTTT. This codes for CASSLASGGIGELFF. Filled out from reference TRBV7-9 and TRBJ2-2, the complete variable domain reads DTGVSQNPRHKITKRGQNVTFRCDPISEHNRLYWYRQTLGQGPEFLTYFQNEAQLEKSRLLSDRFSAERPKGSFSTLEIQRTEQGDSAMYLCASSLASGGIGELFFGEGSRLTVL.

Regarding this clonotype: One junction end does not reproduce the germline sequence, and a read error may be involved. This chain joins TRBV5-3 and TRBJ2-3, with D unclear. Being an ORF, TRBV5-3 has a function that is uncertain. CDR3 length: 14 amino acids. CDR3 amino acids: CASSFRGGTDTQYF. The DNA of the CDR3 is TGTGCCAGCAGCTTCAGAGGAGGCACAGATACGCAGTATTTT.

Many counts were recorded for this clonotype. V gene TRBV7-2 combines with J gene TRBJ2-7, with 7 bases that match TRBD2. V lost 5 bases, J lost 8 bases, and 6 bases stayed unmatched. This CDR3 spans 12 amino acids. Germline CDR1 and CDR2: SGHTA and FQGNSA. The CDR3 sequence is CASSPGAGKQYF. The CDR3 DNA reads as TGTGCCAGCAGCCCAGGAGCGGGAAAGCAGTACTTC.

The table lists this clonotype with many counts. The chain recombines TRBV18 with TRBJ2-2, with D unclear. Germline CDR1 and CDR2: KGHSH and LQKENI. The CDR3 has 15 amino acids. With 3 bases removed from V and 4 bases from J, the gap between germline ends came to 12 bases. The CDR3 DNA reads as TGTGCCAGCTCACCGCTGAGTGGAACCACCGGGGAGCTGTTTTTT. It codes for CASSPLSGTTGELFF. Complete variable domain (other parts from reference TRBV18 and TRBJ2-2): NAGVMQNPRHLVRRRGQEARLRCSPMKGHSHVYWYRQLPEEGLKFMVYLQKENIIDESGMPKERFSAEFPKEGPSILRIQQVVRGDSAAYFCASSPLSGTTGELFFGEGSRLTVL.

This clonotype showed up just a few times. This CDR3 is CASTQSSGANVLTF. Here the CDR3 DNA reads TGTGCCAGCACCCAAAGCTCTGGGGCCAACGTCCTGACTTTC. The chain combines TRBV6-8 with TRBJ2-6; no clear D gene. V lost 7 bases, J lost 0 bases, and 7 bases lay in between. Per germline, CDR1 MNHGY and CDR2 SAAAGT. This CDR3 is built from 14 residues.

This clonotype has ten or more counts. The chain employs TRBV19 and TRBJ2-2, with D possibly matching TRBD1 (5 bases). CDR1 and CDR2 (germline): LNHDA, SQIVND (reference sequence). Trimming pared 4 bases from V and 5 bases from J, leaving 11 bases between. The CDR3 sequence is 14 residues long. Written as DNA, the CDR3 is TGTGCCAGTAGTACCGGACATAAGACCGGGGAGCTGTTTTTT. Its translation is CASSTGHKTGELFF.

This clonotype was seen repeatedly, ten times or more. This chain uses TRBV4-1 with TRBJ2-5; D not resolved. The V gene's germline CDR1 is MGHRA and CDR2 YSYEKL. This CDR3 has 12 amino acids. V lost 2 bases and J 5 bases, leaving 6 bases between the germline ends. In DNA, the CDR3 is TGCGCCAGCAGCCAACCCCACGAGACCCAGTACTTC. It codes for CASSQPHETQYF.

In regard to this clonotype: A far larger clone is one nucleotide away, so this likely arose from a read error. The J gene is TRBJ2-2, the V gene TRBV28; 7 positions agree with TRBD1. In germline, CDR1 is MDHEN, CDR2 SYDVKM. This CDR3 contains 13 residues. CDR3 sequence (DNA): TGTGCCGGCAGTTCCTACAGGGGCGGGGAGCTGTTTTTT. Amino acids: CAGSSYRGGELFF.

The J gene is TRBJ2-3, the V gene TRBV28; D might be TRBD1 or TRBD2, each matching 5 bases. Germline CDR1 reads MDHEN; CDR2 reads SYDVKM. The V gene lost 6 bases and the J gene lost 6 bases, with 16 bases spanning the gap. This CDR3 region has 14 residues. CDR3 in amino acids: CASRWGSESDTQYF. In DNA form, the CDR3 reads TGTGCCAGCAGGTGGGGGAGCGAGTCTGATACGCAGTATTTT.

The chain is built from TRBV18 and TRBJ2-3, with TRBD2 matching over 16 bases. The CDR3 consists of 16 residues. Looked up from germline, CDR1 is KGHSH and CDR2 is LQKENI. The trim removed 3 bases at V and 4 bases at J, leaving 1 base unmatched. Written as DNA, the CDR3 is TGTGCCAGCTCACCGGGACTAGCGGGGGGGCCAGATACGCAGTATTTT. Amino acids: CASSPGLAGGPDTQYF.

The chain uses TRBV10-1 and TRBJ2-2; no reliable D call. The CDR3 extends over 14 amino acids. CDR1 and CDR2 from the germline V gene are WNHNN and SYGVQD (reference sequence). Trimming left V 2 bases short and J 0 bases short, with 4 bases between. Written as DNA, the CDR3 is TGCGCCAGCAGTGAGGGGGCGAACACCGGGGAGCTGTTTTTT. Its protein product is CASSEGANTGELFF.